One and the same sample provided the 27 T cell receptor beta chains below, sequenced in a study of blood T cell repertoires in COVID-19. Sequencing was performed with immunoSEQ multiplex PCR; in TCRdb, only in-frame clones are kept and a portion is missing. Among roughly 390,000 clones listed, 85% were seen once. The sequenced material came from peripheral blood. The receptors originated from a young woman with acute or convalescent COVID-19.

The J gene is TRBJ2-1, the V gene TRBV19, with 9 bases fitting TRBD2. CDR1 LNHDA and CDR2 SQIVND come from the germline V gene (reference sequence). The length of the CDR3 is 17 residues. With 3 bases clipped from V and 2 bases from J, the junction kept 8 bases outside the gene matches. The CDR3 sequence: CASSIYPTSGAYNEQFF. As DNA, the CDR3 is TGTGCCAGTAGTATTTACCCGACTAGCGGAGCCTACAATGAGCAGTTCTTC.

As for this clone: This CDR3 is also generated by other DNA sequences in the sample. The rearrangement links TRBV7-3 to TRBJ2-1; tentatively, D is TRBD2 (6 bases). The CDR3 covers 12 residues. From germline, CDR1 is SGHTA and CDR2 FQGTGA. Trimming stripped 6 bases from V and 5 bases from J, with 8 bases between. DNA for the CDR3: TGTGCCAGCAGTTCGGGAGACAATGAGCAGTTCTTC. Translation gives CASSSGDNEQFF.

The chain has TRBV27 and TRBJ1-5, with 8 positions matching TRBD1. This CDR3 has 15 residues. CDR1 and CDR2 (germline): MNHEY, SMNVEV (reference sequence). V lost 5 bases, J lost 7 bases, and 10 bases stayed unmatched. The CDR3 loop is CASSPGQGRYQPQHF. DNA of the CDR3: TGTGCCAGCAGTCCCGGACAGGGAAGGTACCAGCCCCAGCATTTT.

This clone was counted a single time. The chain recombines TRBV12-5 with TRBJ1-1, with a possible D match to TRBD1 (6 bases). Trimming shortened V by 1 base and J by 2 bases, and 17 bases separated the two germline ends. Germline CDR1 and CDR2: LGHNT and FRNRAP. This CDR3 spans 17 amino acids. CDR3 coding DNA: TGTGCTAGTGGTTTGGCGCTAACAGGGCACCTAAACACTGAAGCTTTCTTT. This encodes CASGLALTGHLNTEAFF. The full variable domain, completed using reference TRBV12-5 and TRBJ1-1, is DARVTQTPRHKVTEMGQEVTMRCQPILGHNTVFWYRQTMMQGLELLAYFRNRAPLDDSGMPKDRFSAEMPDATLATLKIQPSEPRDSAVYFCASGLALTGHLNTEAFFGQGTRLTVV.

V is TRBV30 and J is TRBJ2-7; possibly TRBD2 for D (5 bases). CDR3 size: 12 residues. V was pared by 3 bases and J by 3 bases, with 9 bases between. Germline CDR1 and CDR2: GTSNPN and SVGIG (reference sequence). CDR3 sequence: CAWRDSHYEQYF. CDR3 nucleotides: TGTGCCTGGAGGGACTCACACTACGAGCAGTACTTC.

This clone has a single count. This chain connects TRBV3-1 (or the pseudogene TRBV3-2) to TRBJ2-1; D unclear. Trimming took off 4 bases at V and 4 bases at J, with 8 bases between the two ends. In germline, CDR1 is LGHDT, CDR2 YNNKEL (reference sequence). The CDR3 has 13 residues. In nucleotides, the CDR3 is TGTGCCAGCAGCCGATCTAGATACAATGAGCAGTTCTTC. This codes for CASSRSRYNEQFF.

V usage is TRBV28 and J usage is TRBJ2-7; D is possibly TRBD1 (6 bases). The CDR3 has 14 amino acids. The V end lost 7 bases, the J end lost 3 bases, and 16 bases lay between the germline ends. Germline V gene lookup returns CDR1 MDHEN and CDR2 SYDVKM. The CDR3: CASKDEGEYYEQYF. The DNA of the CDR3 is TGTGCCAGCAAGGACGAGGGGGAATACTACGAGCAGTACTTC.

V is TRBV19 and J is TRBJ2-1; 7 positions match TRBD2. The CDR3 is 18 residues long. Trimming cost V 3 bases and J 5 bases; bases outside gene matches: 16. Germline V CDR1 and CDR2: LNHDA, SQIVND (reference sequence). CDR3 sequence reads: CASSIVAGDPLPHNEQFF. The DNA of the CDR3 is TGTGCCAGTAGTATTGTCGCGGGGGATCCCCTTCCCCACAATGAGCAGTTCTTC.

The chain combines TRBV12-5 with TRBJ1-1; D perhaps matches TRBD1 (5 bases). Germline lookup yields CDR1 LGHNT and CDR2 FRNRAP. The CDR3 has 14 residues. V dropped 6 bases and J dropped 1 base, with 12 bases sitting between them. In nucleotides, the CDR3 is TGTGCTAGTGGCCCTCTGACAGCGAACACTGAAGCTTTCTTT. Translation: CASGPLTANTEAFF.

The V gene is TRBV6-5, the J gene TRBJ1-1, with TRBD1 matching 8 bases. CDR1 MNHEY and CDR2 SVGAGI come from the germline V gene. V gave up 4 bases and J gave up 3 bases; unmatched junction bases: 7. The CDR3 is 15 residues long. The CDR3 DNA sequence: TGTGCCAGCAGTTTCCTCAGGGGGCGGGACACTGAAGCTTTCTTT. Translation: CASSFLRGRDTEAFF.

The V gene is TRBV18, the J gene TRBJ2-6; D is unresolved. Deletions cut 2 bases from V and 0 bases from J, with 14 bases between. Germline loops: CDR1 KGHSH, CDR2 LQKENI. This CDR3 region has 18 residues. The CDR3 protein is CASSPILGSASGANVLTF. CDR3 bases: TGTGCCAGCTCACCAATTCTCGGGTCGGCCTCTGGGGCCAACGTCCTGACTTTC.

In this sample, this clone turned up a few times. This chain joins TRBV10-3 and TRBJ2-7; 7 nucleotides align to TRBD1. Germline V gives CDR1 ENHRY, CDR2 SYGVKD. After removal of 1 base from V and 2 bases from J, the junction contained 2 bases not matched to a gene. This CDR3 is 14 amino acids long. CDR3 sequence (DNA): TGTGCCATCAGTGAGTGGCAGGGGGCCTACGAGCAGTACTTC. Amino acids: CAISEWQGAYEQYF.

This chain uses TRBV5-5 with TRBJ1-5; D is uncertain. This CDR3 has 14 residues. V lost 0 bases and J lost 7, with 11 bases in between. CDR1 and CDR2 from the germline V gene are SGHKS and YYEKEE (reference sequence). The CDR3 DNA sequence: TGTGCCAGCAGCTTGGCAGAGGGTGGACAGCCCCAGCATTTT. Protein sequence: CASSLAEGGQPQHF.

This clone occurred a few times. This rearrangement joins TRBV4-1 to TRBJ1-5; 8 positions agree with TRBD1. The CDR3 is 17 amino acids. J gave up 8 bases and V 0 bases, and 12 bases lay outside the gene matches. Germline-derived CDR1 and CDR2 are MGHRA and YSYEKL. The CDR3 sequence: CASSQEEPQGAEEPQHF. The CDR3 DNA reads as TGCGCCAGCAGCCAAGAGGAGCCCCAGGGGGCTGAGGAGCCCCAGCATTTT.

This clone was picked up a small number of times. The CDR3 sequence is CASSVRGNYGYTF. CDR3 DNA sequence: TGTGCCAGCAGCGTTCGAGGGAACTATGGCTACACCTTC. The gene calls are TRBV11-2 and TRBJ1-2; D ambiguous. Germline values: CDR1 SGHAT, CDR2 FQNNGV. The length of the CDR3 is 13 residues. Trimming pared 5 bases from V and 2 bases from J, leaving 9 bases between.

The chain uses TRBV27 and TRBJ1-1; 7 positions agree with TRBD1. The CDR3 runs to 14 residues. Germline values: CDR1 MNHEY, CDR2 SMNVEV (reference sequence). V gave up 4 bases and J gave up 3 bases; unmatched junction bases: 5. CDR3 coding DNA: TGTGCCAGCAGTTCCTGGACAGGAGACACTGAAGCTTTCTTT. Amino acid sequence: CASSSWTGDTEAFF.

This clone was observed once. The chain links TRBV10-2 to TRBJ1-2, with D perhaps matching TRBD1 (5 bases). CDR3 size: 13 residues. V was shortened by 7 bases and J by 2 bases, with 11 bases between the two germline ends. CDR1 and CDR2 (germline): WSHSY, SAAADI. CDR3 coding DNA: TGCGCCAGCACGCGGGACTTCAACTATGGCTACACCTTC. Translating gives CASTRDFNYGYTF.

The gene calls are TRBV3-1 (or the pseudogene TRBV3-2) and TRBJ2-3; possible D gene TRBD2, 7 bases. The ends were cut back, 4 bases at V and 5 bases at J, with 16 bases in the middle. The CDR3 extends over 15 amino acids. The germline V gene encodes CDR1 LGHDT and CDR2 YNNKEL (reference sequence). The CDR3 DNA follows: TGTGCCAGCAGCCGAGTACGGGGGGCGGAAGATACGCAGTATTTT. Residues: CASSRVRGAEDTQYF.

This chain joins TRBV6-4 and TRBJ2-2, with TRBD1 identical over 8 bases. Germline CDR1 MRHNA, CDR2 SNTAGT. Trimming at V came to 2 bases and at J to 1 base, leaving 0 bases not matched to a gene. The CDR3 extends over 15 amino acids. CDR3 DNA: TGTGCCAGCAGTGACGGGACAGGGAACACCGGGGAGCTGTTTTTT. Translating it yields CASSDGTGNTGELFF.

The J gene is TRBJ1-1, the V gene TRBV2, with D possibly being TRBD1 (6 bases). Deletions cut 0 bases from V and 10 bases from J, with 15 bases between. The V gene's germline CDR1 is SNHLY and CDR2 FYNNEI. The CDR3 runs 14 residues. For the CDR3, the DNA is TGTGCCAGCAGTGAAGCCCTAGGGGGGGGAACAGCTTTCTTT. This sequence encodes CASSEALGGGTAFF.

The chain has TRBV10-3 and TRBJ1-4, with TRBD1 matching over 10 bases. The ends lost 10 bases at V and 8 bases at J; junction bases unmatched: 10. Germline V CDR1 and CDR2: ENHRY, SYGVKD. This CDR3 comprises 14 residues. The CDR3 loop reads CATGTGEPSEKLFF. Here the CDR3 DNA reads TGTGCCACCGGGACAGGGGAACCTAGCGAAAAACTGTTTTTT.

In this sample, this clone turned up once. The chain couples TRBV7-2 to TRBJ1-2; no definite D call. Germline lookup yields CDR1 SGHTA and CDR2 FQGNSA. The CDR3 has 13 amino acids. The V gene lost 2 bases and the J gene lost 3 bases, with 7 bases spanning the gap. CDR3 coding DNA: TGTGCCAGCAGCTTAAGCCGAGACTATGGCTACACCTTC. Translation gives CASSLSRDYGYTF.

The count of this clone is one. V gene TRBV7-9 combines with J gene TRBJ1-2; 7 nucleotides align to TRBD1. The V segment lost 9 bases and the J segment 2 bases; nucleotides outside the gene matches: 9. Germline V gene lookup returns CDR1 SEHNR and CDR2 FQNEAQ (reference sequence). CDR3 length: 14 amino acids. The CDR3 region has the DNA TGTGCCAGTTCCCGGGACAGTAAGAACTATGGCTACACCTTC. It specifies CASSRDSKNYGYTF.

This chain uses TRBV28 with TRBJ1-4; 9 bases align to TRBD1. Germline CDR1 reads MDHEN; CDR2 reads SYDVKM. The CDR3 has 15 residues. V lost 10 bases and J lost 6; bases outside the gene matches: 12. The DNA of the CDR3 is TGTGCCACCGTCTCCTCCGGGACAGGGTATGAAAAACTGTTTTTT. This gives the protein CATVSSGTGYEKLFF.

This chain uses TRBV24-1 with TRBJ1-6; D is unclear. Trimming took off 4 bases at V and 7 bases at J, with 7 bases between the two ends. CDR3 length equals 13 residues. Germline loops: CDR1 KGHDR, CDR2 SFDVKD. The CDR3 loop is CATSEQQNSPLHF. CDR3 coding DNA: TGTGCCACCAGTGAGCAACAGAATTCACCCCTCCACTTT.

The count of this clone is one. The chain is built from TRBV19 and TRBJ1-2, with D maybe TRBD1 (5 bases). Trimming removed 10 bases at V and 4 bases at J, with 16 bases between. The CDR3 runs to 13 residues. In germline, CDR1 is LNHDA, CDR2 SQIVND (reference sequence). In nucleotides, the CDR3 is TGTGCCACAAAGACAGTCCCTGGCTATGGCTACACCTTC. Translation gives CATKTVPGYGYTF.

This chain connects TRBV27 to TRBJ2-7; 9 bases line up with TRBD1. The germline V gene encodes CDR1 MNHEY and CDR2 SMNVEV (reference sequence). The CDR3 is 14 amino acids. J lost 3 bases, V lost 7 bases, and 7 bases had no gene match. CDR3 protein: CASKRTGDVYEQYF. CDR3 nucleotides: TGTGCCAGCAAAAGGACAGGGGATGTCTACGAGCAGTACTTC.